The 19 T cell receptor beta chains below all came from one sample that was sequenced in a study of blood T cell repertoires in COVID-19. Measured with immunoSEQ multiplex PCR; TCRdb has only the in-frame clones, and not every one. The sample records about 260,000 clones, 75% to 95% being singletons. Sequenced: peripheral blood. The source of these receptors is a person aged 18 to 35 with COVID-19, enrolled during active disease.

The V gene is TRBV9, the J gene TRBJ1-1; 7 bases align to TRBD1. The CDR3 sequence is 15 residues long. Germline CDR1 reads SGDLS; CDR2 reads YYNGEE. V dropped 3 bases and J dropped 3; count of bases not matched to a gene: 8. CDR3 in DNA: TGTGCCAGCAGCGCCCAACAGGGGTTGGACACTGAAGCTTTCTTT. Its translation is CASSAQQGLDTEAFF. The variable domain in full, with the rest retrieved from reference TRBV9 and TRBJ1-1, is DSGVTQTPKHLITATGQRVTLRCSPRSGDLSVYWYQQSLDQGLQFLIQYYNGEERAKGNILERFSAQQFPDLHSELNLSSLELGDSALYFCASSAQQGLDTEAFFGQGTRLTVV.

The chain uses TRBV19 and TRBJ2-1; 12 nucleotides match TRBD2. The ends lost 6 bases at V and 4 bases at J; junction bases unmatched: 4. Germline assignment: CDR1 LNHDA and CDR2 SQIVND (reference sequence). The CDR3 length is 15 residues. The CDR3 loop reads CASRAGTSGYNEQFF. CDR3 sequence (DNA): TGTGCCAGTAGGGCCGGGACTAGCGGGTACAATGAGCAGTTCTTC.

This clone was recorded only once. The rearrangement uses TRBV25-1 and TRBJ2-1, with D possibly TRBD1 on 6 matching bases. The V gene's germline CDR1 is MGHDK and CDR2 SYGVNS. The V end was cut by 10 bases, the J end by 4 bases, with 14 bases between. The CDR3 loop spans 13 amino acids. CDR3 amino acids: CATAGDHYNEQFF. CDR3 DNA sequence: TGTGCCACCGCAGGGGACCATTACAATGAGCAGTTCTTC.

V usage is TRBV27 and J usage is TRBJ2-7, with 8 bases that match TRBD1. V lost 8 bases to trimming and J lost 3 bases; unmatched junction nucleotides: 6. This CDR3 has 13 amino acids. The germline V gene has CDR1 MNHEY and CDR2 SMNVEV (reference sequence). The CDR3 sequence: CASSGTGGYEQYF. In DNA, the CDR3 is TGTGCCAGCTCCGGGACAGGAGGCTACGAGCAGTACTTC.

The chain recombines TRBV3-1 (or the pseudogene TRBV3-2) with TRBJ2-7; TRBD2 agrees at 9 bases. Germline values: CDR1 LGHDT, CDR2 YNNKEL (reference sequence). The CDR3 loop spans 14 amino acids. Trimming cost V 4 bases and J 5 bases; bases outside gene matches: 6. For the CDR3, the DNA is TGTGCCAGCAGCCCGTTTAGCGGGAGAGACGAGCAGTACTTC. It translates to CASSPFSGRDEQYF.

This chain uses TRBV5-4 with TRBJ2-7; D perhaps matches TRBD2 (5 bases). The V end was cut by 4 bases, the J end by 6 bases, with 14 bases between. The V gene's germline CDR1 is SGHNT and CDR2 YYREEE (reference sequence). The CDR3 totals 13 residues. The CDR3 DNA is TGTGCCAGCAGCCGGGAACTAGTCAGCGAGCAGTACTTC. Encoded protein: CASSRELVSEQYF.

The chain is built from TRBV5-6 and TRBJ2-3, with 10 nucleotides matching TRBD2. The CDR3 runs 15 residues. The germline V gene has CDR1 SGHDT and CDR2 YYEEEE. The V gene end was trimmed by 2 bases and the J gene end by 8 bases; junction bases not matched to a gene: 8. CDR3 coding DNA: TGTGCCAGCAGCTTTCGAGCGGGAGGGCCCGTTACGCAGTATTTT. Translating it yields CASSFRAGGPVTQYF.

The genes are TRBV5-1 and TRBJ2-7; 12 bases are shared with TRBD2. V dropped 2 bases and J dropped 3; count of bases not matched to a gene: 15. The CDR3 runs to 19 residues. CDR1 and CDR2 from the germline V gene are SGHRS and YFSETQ. The CDR3 DNA reads as TGCGCCAGCAGCTTCCCGTCGACTAGCGGGAGCGGAAACCACTACGAGCAGTACTTC. Its protein product is CASSFPSTSGSGNHYEQYF.

This chain links TRBV15 with TRBJ2-1; 12 bases agree with TRBD1. From germline, CDR1 is LNHNV and CDR2 YYDKDF (reference sequence). The V segment lost 1 base and the J segment 0 bases; nucleotides outside the gene matches: 16. This CDR3 comprises 22 residues. The CDR3 is CATSRGGQGAYLAGYSYNEQFF. As DNA, the CDR3 is TGTGCCACCAGCAGAGGGGGACAGGGGGCATATCTAGCGGGATACTCCTACAATGAGCAGTTCTTC.

The chain joins TRBV5-6 to TRBJ1-1; TRBD1 matches at 8 bases. Looked up from germline, CDR1 is SGHDT and CDR2 is YYEEEE. This CDR3 comprises 14 residues. J was trimmed by 4 bases and V by 0 bases; bases with no gene match: 2. CDR3 in DNA: TGTGCCAGCAGCTTGGCCCAGGGGGCCACTGAAGCTTTCTTT. Its protein product is CASSLAQGATEAFF.

V usage is TRBV4-1 and J usage is TRBJ2-7; TRBD1 aligns across 8 bases. The V gene end was trimmed by 1 base and the J gene end by 1 base; junction bases not matched to a gene: 3. CDR3 length equals 15 residues. Germline CDR1 MGHRA, CDR2 YSYEKL. CDR3 nucleotide sequence: TGCGCCAGCAGCCAAGTTACAGGGGGATCCTACGAGCAGTACTTC. Amino acids: CASSQVTGGSYEQYF.

The count of this clone is one. The chain joins TRBV5-6 to TRBJ2-1, with no clear D. CDR3 length: 13 amino acids. Trimming took 1 base from V and 6 from J, leaving 8 bases between them. The germline CDR1 and CDR2 sequences are SGHDT and YYEEEE. The CDR3 reads CASSLTSGNEQFF. The CDR3 DNA reads as TGTGCCAGCAGCTTGACCTCGGGCAATGAGCAGTTCTTC.

V gene TRBV29-1 combines with J gene TRBJ2-1; TRBD2 matches at 10 bases. In germline, CDR1 is SQVTM, CDR2 ANQGSEA. This CDR3 comprises 15 residues. Trimming removed 4 bases from V and 6 bases from J; junction bases left unmatched: 9. The CDR3 coding sequence is TGCAGCGTTGCGGGAGCGGGACTAGCGAGCAATGAGCAGTTCTTC. It is translated as CSVAGAGLASNEQFF.

The chain has TRBV7-6 and TRBJ2-7; 7 nucleotides agree with TRBD1. The CDR3 is 15 residues long. Germline assignment: CDR1 SGHVS and CDR2 FNYEAQ. Unmatched junction bases numbered 6, after V lost 1 base and J lost 3 bases. CDR3 protein: CASSLEETGYYEQYF. Here the CDR3 DNA reads TGTGCCAGCAGCTTAGAGGAGACAGGGTACTACGAGCAGTACTTC.

The V call is TRBV19, the J call TRBJ2-2, with D possibly being TRBD2 (6 bases). Germline values: CDR1 LNHDA, CDR2 SQIVND (reference sequence). V was trimmed by 3 bases and J by 6 bases, leaving 11 bases between them. The CDR3 length is 14 residues. The CDR3 loop reads CASSITSPAGELFF. In nucleotides, the CDR3 is TGTGCCAGTAGTATTACTAGCCCCGCCGGGGAGCTGTTTTTT.

This chain connects TRBV27 to TRBJ2-3; TRBD1 aligns across 9 bases. Germline lookup yields CDR1 MNHEY and CDR2 SMNVEV (reference sequence). The CDR3 has 14 residues. Trimming at V came to 6 bases and at J to 3 bases, leaving 4 bases not matched to a gene. CDR3 amino acids: CASRGQGRTDTQYF. The CDR3 region has the DNA TGTGCCAGCAGGGGACAGGGTAGGACAGATACGCAGTATTTT.

The rearrangement joins TRBV5-4 to TRBJ1-2, with TRBD1 matching over 7 bases. J lost 8 bases, V lost 4 bases, and 2 bases had no gene match. Germline values: CDR1 SGHNT, CDR2 YYREEE (reference sequence). CDR3 size: 11 residues. The CDR3 sequence is CASSATGGYTF. The CDR3 DNA reads as TGTGCCAGCAGCGCGACAGGGGGCTACACCTTC. The variable domain in full, completed from reference TRBV5-4 and TRBJ1-2, reads ETGVTQSPTHLIKTRGQQVTLRCSSQSGHNTVSWYQQALGQGPQFIFQYYREEENGRGNFPPRFSGLQFPNYSSELNVNALELDDSALYLCASSATGGYTFGSGTRLTVV.

The chain is built from TRBV9 and TRBJ1-3, with D possibly matching TRBD1 (6 bases). CDR1 and CDR2 from the germline V gene are SGDLS and YYNGEE. Trimming pared 0 bases from V and 8 bases from J, leaving 9 bases between. CDR3 length: 13 residues. CDR3 region: CASSVEQGDTIYF. CDR3 DNA: TGTGCCAGCAGCGTAGAACAGGGTGACACCATATATTTT.

J is TRBJ2-5 and V is TRBV20-1, with 7 nucleotides matching TRBD2. The CDR3 contains 18 residues. Losses at the gene ends were 3 bases for V and 2 bases for J; bases not matched to a gene: 18. Germline V gene lookup returns CDR1 DFQATT and CDR2 SNEGSKA (reference sequence). This CDR3 is CSASGFGLRLADQETQYF. CDR3 sequence (DNA): TGCAGTGCTAGTGGGTTTGGACTGAGACTAGCTGATCAAGAGACCCAGTACTTC.